This T cell receptor beta chain was identified in a study of early stage breast cancer tumors. Study-wide context: Samples were sequenced at approximately 9.5-fold average coverage.

This clone was recorded only once. The CDR3 sequence is 11 residues long. The V and J ends lost 2 bases and 7 bases respectively, with 3 bases between them. The germline V gene encodes CDR1 SEHNR and CDR2 FQNEAQ (reference sequence). The protocol was immunoSEQ multiplex PCR, while the TCRdb copy is restricted to in-frame clones and leaves out a portion. The sample has about 10,000 clones; under 70% are singletons. The chain carries TRBV7-9 and TRBJ2-1; the D is unclear. Sequenced input: breast tumor tissue. This receptor was obtained from a person between 60 and 70 years old with breast cancer. This chain's CDR3 is CASSLLNEQFF. The CDR3 region has the DNA TGTGCCAGCAGCTTATTGAATGAGCAGTTCTTC.